This TCR beta chain was sequenced in a study of T-cell reconstitution after alpha-beta-depleted transplantation in children. Whole-study results and caveats: Newly made T cells mostly supplied T-cell counts and diversity one year after transplant. Several hundred rapidly expanded clones from non-depleted graft cells reportedly supplied alpha-beta T cells about two months post-transplant. For some patients, TCRbeta diversity was high at day 60 because of recipient T cells and thymic progenitors that survived.

Preparing the TCRbeta library involved the use of unique molecular identifiers. TCRdb processed the PCR reads anew with MiXCR; each CDR3 protein has one entry. The repertoire holds approximately 85,000 distinct CDR3 sequences, with 15% as singletons. This CDR3 comprises 12 residues. Trimming removed 3 bases from V and 8 bases from J, with 10 bases in between. The V gene's germline CDR1 is SGHTA and CDR2 FQGNSA. As regards this clonotype: The antigen remains unidentified.

This chain uses TRBV7-2 with TRBJ1-1; unclear D gene. This TCR came from a male patient between 2 and 15 years old who had a stem cell transplant for acute lymphoblastic leukemia, so the T cells may come from the graft donor. The sample in question was PBMCs, mostly from graft donor cells, obtained 180 days after TCRalphabeta/CD19-depleted stem cell transplant. The CDR3 reads CASSLTPREAFF. CDR3 sequence (DNA): TGTGCCAGCAGCTTGACACCGAGGGAAGCTTTCTTT.